These T cell receptor beta chains were read from a single sample in a study of CD8 T cells in ankylosing spondylitis. TCRdb ran MiXCR on the 5' RACE reads and lists one entry per CDR3 protein. The sample holds roughly 150,000 distinct CDR3 sequences, about 7% seen once. Sequenced: blood, either unsorted or a sorted T cell fraction (not recorded which). The receptors come from a female donor with ankylosing spondylitis or in good health (not recorded which). CDR3s include the opening cysteine and the closing phenylalanine or tryptophan. The D gene is left open where the match is weak. Clone size is given for some rows only: seen once, a few or many times, or a class if the clone is expanded.

>TRBD1|many|TRBV10-3|TRBJ2-5
CAISYRGPGRETQYF
TGTGCCATCAGCTACAGGGGACCCGGCCGGGAGACCCAGTACTTC
>.|many|TRBV11-2|TRBJ2-7
CASSLGYLEQYF
TGTGCCAGCAGCTTAGGATATCTGGAGCAGTACTTC
>.|many|TRBV5-1|TRBJ2-2
CASSFRLSNTGELFF
TGCGCCAGCAGCTTCAGGCTATCGAACACCGGGGAGCTGTTTTTT
>TRBD1|many|TRBV2|TRBJ1-5
CASTRGQGGSQPQHF
TGTGCCAGCACTCGGGGACAGGGGGGGAGTCAGCCCCAGCATTTT
>.|.|TRBV7-2|TRBJ1-2
CASSFSIYGYTF
TGTGCCAGCAGCTTTAGTATCTATGGCTACACCTTC
>.|many|TRBV5-1|TRBJ1-2
CASSLEGRAANYGYTF
TGCGCCAGCAGCTTGGAGGGCAGGGCAGCTAACTATGGCTACACCTTC
>.|many|TRBV20-1|TRBJ2-3
CSARPRGPYTDTQYF
TGCAGTGCTAGGCCTAGGGGTCCATACACAGATACGCAGTATTTT
>.|many|TRBV10-3|TRBJ1-6
CAISDNSDSPLHF
TGTGCCATCAGTGACAATTCGGATTCACCCCTCCACTTT
>.|many|TRBV5-1|TRBJ2-3
CASSWGWRGDGTDTQYF
TGCGCCAGCAGCTGGGGGTGGAGGGGCGACGGGACAGATACGCAGTATTTT
>TRBD1|many|TRBV20-1|TRBJ1-2
CSARDPGQGGYGYTF
TGCAGTGCTAGAGATCCGGGACAGGGAGGCTATGGCTACACCTTC
>.|many|TRBV19|TRBJ2-5
CASGGRETQYF
TGTGCCAGTGGGGGCCGAGAGACCCAGTACTTC
>.|many|TRBV12-3/TRBV12-4|TRBJ1-3
CASSFRGSGNTIYF
TGTGCCAGCAGTTTCCGAGGATCCGGAAACACCATATATTTT
>TRBD2|many|TRBV12-3/TRBV12-4|TRBJ2-1
CASRKTSGGYNEQFF
TGTGCCAGCAGAAAGACTAGCGGGGGCTACAATGAGCAGTTCTTC
>.|few|TRBV2|TRBJ1-5
CASRDSLGNQPQHF
TGTGCCAGCAGGGACAGCCTGGGGAATCAGCCCCAGCATTTT
>.|many|TRBV10-3|TRBJ2-5
CAISESGGEETQYF
TGTGCCATCAGTGAGTCGGGCGGGGAGGAGACCCAGTACTTC
>.|many|TRBV12-3/TRBV12-4|TRBJ1-1
CASSFMGNTEAFF
TGTGCCAGCAGTTTTATGGGGAACACTGAAGCTTTCTTT
>TRBD2|many|TRBV3-1|TRBJ2-5
CASSQGSGTSRETQYF
TGTGCCAGCAGCCAAGGGTCCGGGACTAGCCGAGAGACCCAGTACTTC
>.|few|TRBV6-5|TRBJ1-2
CASSYLRLDMGHGYTF
TGTGCCAGCAGTTACCTGAGGTTGGACATGGGCCATGGCTACACCTTC
>.|many|TRBV20-1|TRBJ2-5
CSARRGGWETQYF
TGCAGTGCTAGGAGGGGGGGCTGGGAGACCCAGTACTTC
>TRBD1|.|TRBV7-2|TRBJ2-1
CASRTGGPLYNEQFF
TGTGCCAGCAGGACAGGGGGACCCTTGTACAATGAGCAGTTCTTC
>.|many|TRBV6-1|TRBJ2-1
CASRRGASSSYNEQFF
TGTGCCAGCAGGAGGGGGGCCTCAAGCTCCTACAATGAGCAGTTCTTC
>.|many|TRBV4-3|TRBJ1-5
CASSQGRGSNQPQHF
TGCGCCAGCAGCCAAGGGCGCGGGAGCAATCAGCCCCAGCATTTT
>.|many|TRBV18|TRBJ2-7
CASSPPWAAASDEQYF
TGTGCCAGCTCACCACCTTGGGCTGCGGCTTCGGACGAGCAGTACTTC
>TRBD1|many|TRBV29-1|TRBJ1-4
CSAQAGGDEKLFF
TGCAGCGCCCAGGCAGGGGGGGATGAAAAACTGTTTTTT
>.|many|TRBV29-1|TRBJ2-7
CSVMDLGSYEQYF
TGCAGCGTTATGGACTTAGGATCCTACGAGCAGTACTTC
>.|many|TRBV5-1|TRBJ2-1
CASSLGTNNEQFF
TGCGCCAGCAGCTTGGGGACTAACAATGAGCAGTTCTTC
>.|many|TRBV6-1|TRBJ1-1
CASRFDRRNTEAFF
TGTGCCAGCAGATTCGACAGGAGGAACACTGAAGCTTTCTTT
>.|.|TRBV12-3/TRBV12-4|TRBJ2-7
CASSRPSLANEQYF
TGTGCCAGCAGCCGACCCAGCCTGGCGAACGAGCAGTACTTC
>.|many|TRBV10-3|TRBJ1-2
CAISESKADNYGYTF
TGTGCCATCAGTGAGTCGAAGGCCGATAACTATGGCTACACCTTC
>TRBD1|many|TRBV10-3|TRBJ2-2
CAISEGTDNTGDLFF
TGTGCCATCAGTGAGGGGACAGACAACACCGGGGACCTGTTTTTT
>TRBD1|many|TRBV20-1|TRBJ1-1
CSASGTGKNTEAFF
TGCAGTGCTAGTGGGACAGGGAAGAACACTGAAGCTTTCTTT
>TRBD2|many|TRBV14|TRBJ2-3
CASSQRPGTRSGGYTDTQYF
TGTGCCAGCAGCCAACGACCCGGGACTAGGTCCGGGGGGTACACAGATACGCAGTATTTT
>.|.|TRBV12-5|TRBJ2-3
CASGAGGSTDTQYF
TGTGCTAGTGGTGCCGGCGGGAGCACAGATACGCAGTATTTT
>.|many|TRBV6-1|TRBJ1-1
CASSLTGAGNTEAFF
TGTGCCAGCAGTCTTACGGGGGCGGGGAACACTGAAGCTTTCTTT
>.|.|TRBV9|TRBJ2-3
CASSALGQFTDTQYF
TGTGCCAGCAGCGCCTTAGGACAGTTCACAGATACGCAGTATTTT
>TRBD1|many|TRBV18|TRBJ2-7
CASSLLGQGAYEQYF
TGTGCCAGCTCACTCCTGGGACAGGGGGCCTACGAGCAGTACTTC
>.|.|TRBV7-2|TRBJ2-2
CASSLARGAGTGELFF
TGTGCCAGCAGCTTAGCCCGGGGGGCGGGGACCGGGGAGCTGTTTTTT
>.|once|TRBV25-1|TRBJ1-1
CASSFYGLNTEAFF
TGTGCCAGCAGTTTTTATGGGTTGAACACTGAAGCTTTCTTT
>.|many|TRBV12-3/TRBV12-4|TRBJ1-6
CASSSGTDPYNSPLHF
TGTGCCAGCAGTTCGGGGACGGACCCCTATAATTCACCCCTCCACTTT
>.|few|TRBV5-1|TRBJ1-5
CASSEGINQPQHF
TGCGCCAGCAGCGAGGGGATCAATCAGCCCCAGCATTTT
>.|many|TRBV29-1|TRBJ2-7
CSVADTAEGEQYF
TGCAGCGTCGCTGACACGGCGGAGGGCGAGCAGTACTTC
>TRBD2|many|TRBV11-2|TRBJ2-2
CASSWGLRNTGELFF
TGTGCCAGCAGCTGGGGACTAAGGAACACCGGGGAGCTGTTTTTT
>.|many|TRBV10-3|TRBJ1-1
CAISEAQLTEAFF
TGTGCCATCAGTGAGGCACAGTTAACTGAAGCTTTCTTT
>TRBD1|many|TRBV12-3/TRBV12-4|TRBJ2-5
CASSPILPGQGLGETQYF
TGTGCCAGCAGTCCAATTTTACCGGGACAGGGTCTCGGAGAGACCCAGTACTTC
>.|many|TRBV5-1|TRBJ2-1
CASSQTPDNEQFF
TGCGCCAGCAGCCAAACGCCGGATAATGAGCAGTTCTTC